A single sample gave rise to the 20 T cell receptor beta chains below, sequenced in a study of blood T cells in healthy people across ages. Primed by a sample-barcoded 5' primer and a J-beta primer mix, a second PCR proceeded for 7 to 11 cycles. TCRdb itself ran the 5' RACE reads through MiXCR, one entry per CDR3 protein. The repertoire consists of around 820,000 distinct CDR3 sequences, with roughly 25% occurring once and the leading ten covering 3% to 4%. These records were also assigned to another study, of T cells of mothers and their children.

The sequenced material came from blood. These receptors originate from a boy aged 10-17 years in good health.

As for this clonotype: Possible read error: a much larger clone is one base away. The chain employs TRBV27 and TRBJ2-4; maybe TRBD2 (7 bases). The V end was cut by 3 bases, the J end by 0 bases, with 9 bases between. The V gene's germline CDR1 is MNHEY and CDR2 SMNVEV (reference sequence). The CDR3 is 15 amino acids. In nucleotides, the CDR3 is TGTGCCAGCAGTTTCGGGGGGCTAGCCAAAAACATTCAGTACTTC. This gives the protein CASSFGGLAKNIQYF.

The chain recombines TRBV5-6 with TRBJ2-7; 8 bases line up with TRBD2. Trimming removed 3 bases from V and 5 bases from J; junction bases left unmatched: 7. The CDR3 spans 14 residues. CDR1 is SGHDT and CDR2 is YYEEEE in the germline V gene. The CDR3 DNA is TGTGCCAGCAGCTGGGCACAGCGGGAGAACGAGCAGTACTTC. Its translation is CASSWAQRENEQYF.

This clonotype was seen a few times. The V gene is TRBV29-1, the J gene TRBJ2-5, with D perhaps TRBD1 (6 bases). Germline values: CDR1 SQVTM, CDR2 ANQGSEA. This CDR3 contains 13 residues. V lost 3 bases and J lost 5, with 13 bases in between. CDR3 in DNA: TGCAGCGTTGATGAGACAGGCCGGGAGACCCAGTACTTC. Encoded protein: CSVDETGRETQYF. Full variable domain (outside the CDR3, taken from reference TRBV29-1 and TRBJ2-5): SAVISQKPSRDICQRGTSLTIQCQVDSQVTMMFWYRQQPGQSLTLIATANQGSEATYESGFVIDKFPISRPNLTFSTLTVSNMSPEDSSIYLCSVDETGRETQYFGPGTRLLVL.

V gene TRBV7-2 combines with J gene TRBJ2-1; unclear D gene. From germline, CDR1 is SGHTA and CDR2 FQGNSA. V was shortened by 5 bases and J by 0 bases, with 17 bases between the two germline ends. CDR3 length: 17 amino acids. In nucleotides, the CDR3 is TGTGCCAGCAGCCCCTCTGTTGGCCAGCTCTCCTACAATGAGCAGTTCTTC. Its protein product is CASSPSVGQLSYNEQFF. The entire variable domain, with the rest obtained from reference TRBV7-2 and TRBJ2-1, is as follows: GAGVSQSPSNKVTEKGKDVELRCDPISGHTALYWYRQSLGQGLEFLIYFQGNSAPDKSGLPSDRFSAERTGGSVSTLTIQRTQQEDSAVYLCASSPSVGQLSYNEQFFGPGTRLTVL.

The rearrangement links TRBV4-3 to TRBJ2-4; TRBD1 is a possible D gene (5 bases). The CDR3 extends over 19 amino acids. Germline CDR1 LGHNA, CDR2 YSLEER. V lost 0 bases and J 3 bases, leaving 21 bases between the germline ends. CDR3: CASSQEGANGPRVKNIQYF. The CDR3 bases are TGCGCCAGCAGCCAAGAAGGGGCAAATGGACCTAGGGTCAAAAACATTCAGTACTTC.

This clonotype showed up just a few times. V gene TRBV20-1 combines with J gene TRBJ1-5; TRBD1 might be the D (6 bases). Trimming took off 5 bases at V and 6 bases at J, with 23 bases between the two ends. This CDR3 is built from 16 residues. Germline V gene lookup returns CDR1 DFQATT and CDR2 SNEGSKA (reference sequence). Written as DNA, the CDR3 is TGCAGTGCTGAAGCGCGTGGTCAGGGGCCCCTTCAGCCCCAGCATTTT. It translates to CSAEARGQGPLQPQHF.

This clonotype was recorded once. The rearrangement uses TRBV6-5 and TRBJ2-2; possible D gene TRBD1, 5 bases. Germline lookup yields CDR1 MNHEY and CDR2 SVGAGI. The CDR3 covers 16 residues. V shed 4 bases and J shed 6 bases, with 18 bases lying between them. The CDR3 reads CASSSRGGRPPGELFF. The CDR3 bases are TGTGCCAGCAGTTCAAGGGGCGGACGCCCCCCCGGGGAGCTGTTTTTT.

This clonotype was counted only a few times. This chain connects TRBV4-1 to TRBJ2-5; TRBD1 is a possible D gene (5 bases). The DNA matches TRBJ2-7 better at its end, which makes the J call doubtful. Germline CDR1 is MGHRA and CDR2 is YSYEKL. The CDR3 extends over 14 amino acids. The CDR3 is CASSQDQGSYEQYF. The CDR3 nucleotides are TGCGCCAGCAGCCAAGATCAGGGATCCTACGAGCAGTACTTC.

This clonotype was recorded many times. The CDR3 region is CASSLGQGREKLFF. CDR3 nucleotide sequence: TGTGCCAGCAGTTTAGGGCAGGGCCGGGAAAAACTGTTTTTT. The gene calls are TRBV12-3 or TRBV12-4 and TRBJ1-4, with D maybe TRBD1 (5 bases). CDR3 length equals 14 residues. V lost 1 base and J lost 8, with 11 bases in between.

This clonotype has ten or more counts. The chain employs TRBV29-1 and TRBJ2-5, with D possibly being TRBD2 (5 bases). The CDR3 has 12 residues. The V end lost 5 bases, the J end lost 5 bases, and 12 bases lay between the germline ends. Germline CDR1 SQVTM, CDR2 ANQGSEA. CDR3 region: CSVRHGVETQYF. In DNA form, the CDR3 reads TGCAGCGTTCGCCACGGGGTGGAGACCCAGTACTTC.

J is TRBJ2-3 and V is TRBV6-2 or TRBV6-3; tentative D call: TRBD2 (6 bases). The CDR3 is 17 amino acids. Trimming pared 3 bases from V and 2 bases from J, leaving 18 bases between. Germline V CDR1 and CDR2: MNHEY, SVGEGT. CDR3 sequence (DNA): TGTGCCAGCAGTTATGGAAGCTGGGCGGGGCCCACAGATACGCAGTATTTT. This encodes CASSYGSWAGPTDTQYF.

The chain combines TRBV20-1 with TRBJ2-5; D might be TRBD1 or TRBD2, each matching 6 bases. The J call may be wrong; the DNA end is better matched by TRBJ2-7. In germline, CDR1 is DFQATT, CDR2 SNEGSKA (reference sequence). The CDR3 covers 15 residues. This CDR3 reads CSASLGGRYLDEQYF. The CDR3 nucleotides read TGCAGTGCTAGTCTGGGGGGCAGATATTTGGACGAGCAGTACTTC.

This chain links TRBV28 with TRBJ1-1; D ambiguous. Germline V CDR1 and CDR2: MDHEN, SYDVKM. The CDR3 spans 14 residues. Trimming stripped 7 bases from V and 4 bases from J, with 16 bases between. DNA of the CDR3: TGTGCCAGCAATCATGGAGCGGGCTTCACTGAAGCTTTCTTT. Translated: CASNHGAGFTEAFF. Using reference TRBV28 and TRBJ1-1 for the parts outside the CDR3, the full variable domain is DVKVTQSSRYLVKRTGEKVFLECVQDMDHENMFWYRQDPGLGLRLIYFSYDVKMKEKGDIPEGYSVSREKKERFSLILESASTNQTSMYLCASNHGAGFTEAFFGQGTRLTVV.

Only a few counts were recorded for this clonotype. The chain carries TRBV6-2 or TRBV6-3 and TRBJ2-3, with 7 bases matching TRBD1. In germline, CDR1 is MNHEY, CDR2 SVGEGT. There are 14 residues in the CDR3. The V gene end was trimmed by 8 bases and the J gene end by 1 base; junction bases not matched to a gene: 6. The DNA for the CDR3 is TGTGCCAGCGGCCCGGGACAGCGCACAGATACGCAGTATTTT. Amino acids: CASGPGQRTDTQYF.

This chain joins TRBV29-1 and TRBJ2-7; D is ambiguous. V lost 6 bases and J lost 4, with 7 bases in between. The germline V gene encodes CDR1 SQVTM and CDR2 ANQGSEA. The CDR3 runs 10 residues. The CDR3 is CSVIHYEQYF. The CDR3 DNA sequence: TGCAGCGTAATCCATTACGAGCAGTACTTC.

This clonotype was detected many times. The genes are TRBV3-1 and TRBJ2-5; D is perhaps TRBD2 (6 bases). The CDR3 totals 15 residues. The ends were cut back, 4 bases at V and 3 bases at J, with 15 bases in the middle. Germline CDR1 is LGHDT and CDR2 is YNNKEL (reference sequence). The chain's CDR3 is CASSRDSTMEETQYF. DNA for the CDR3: TGTGCCAGCAGCCGGGACTCCACGATGGAAGAGACCCAGTACTTC.

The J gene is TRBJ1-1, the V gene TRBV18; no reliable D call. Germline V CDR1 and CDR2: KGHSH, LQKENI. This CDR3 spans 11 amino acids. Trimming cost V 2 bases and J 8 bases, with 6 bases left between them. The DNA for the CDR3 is TGTGCCAGCTCACCAGGGGTCGAAGCTTTCTTT. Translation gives CASSPGVEAFF. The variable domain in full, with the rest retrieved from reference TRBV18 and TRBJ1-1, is NAGVMQNPRHLVRRRGQEARLRCSPMKGHSHVYWYRQLPEEGLKFMVYLQKENIIDESGMPKERFSAEFPKEGPSILRIQQVVRGDSAAYFCASSPGVEAFFGQGTRLTVV.

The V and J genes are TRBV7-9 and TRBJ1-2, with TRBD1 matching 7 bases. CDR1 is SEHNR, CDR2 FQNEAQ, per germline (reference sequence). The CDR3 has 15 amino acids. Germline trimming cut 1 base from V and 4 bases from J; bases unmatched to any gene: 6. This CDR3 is CASSLGGTDGYGYTF. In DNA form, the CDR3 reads TGTGCCAGCAGCTTAGGGGGGACAGACGGCTATGGCTACACCTTC.

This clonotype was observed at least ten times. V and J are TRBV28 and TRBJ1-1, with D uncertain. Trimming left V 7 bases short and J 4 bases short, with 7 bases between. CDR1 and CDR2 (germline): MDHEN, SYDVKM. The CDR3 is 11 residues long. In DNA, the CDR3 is TGTGCCAGCACCCTCGGCACTGAAGCTTTCTTT. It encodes CASTLGTEAFF. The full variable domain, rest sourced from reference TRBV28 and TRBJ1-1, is DVKVTQSSRYLVKRTGEKVFLECVQDMDHENMFWYRQDPGLGLRLIYFSYDVKMKEKGDIPEGYSVSREKKERFSLILESASTNQTSMYLCASTLGTEAFFGQGTRLTVV.

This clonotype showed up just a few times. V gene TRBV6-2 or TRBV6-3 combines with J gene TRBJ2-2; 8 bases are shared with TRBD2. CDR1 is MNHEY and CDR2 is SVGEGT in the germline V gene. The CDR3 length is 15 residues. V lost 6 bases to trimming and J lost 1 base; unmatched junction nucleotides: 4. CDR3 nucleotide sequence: TGTGCCAGCAGAGATAGCGGGGAGAACACCGGGGAGCTGTTTTTT. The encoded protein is CASRDSGENTGELFF.